A single sample is the source of the 27 T cell receptor beta chains below, sequenced in a study of cytomegalovirus exposure and HLA in healthy donors. PCR used 60 Vbeta primers and 13 Jbeta primers. TCRdb's copy holds only in-frame clones and misses some; the assay was immunoSEQ multiplex PCR. The profile shows around 200,000 clones, 84% of them singletons. Sequencing used PBMCs. The receptors derive from a woman between 45 and 60 years old in good health and CMV-seropositive.

The chain joins TRBV6-1 to TRBJ2-1; D might be TRBD1 (5 bases). The CDR3 has 15 amino acids. In germline, CDR1 is MNHNS, CDR2 SASEGT. V was pared by 4 bases and J by 0 bases, with 10 bases between. CDR3 DNA sequence: TGTGCCAGCAGTGTACGACAGAGCTCCTACAATGAGCAGTTCTTC. It encodes CASSVRQSSYNEQFF.

The chain joins TRBV6-1 to TRBJ1-4; 8 bases are shared with TRBD1. CDR1 MNHNS and CDR2 SASEGT come from the germline V gene. V shed 3 bases, J shed 7 bases, and the junction held 10 bases outside the gene matches. The length of the CDR3 is 16 residues. CDR3 coding DNA: TGTGCCAGCAGTGAGTTTGGACAGGGAACGGCTGAAAAACTGTTTTTT. Its translation: CASSEFGQGTAEKLFF.

The CDR3 DNA sequence: TGTGCCAGCAGCGCCCAGGGGGGCGGAGGAGAAAAACTGTTTTTT. Its translation: CASSAQGGGGEKLFF. V gene TRBV7-9 combines with J gene TRBJ1-4, with 7 bases matching TRBD1. CDR3 length: 15 residues. Trimming at V came to 5 bases and at J to 8 bases, leaving 11 bases not matched to a gene. In germline, CDR1 is SEHNR, CDR2 FQNEAQ (reference sequence).

This clone was observed a few times. This chain connects TRBV2 to TRBJ2-2, with a weak D call TRBD2 (5 bases). The V gene's germline CDR1 is SNHLY and CDR2 FYNNEI. CDR3 length equals 13 residues. Trimming pared 4 bases from V and 7 bases from J, leaving 10 bases between. The CDR3 DNA sequence: TGTGCCAGCAGTGGGGCTAGCATCGGGGAGCTGTTTTTT. This encodes CASSGASIGELFF.

V is TRBV4-3 and J is TRBJ1-6; D is perhaps TRBD1 (6 bases). The V and J ends lost 1 base and 9 bases respectively, with 13 bases between them. The germline V gene encodes CDR1 LGHNA and CDR2 YSLEER. CDR3 length: 15 residues. This chain's CDR3 is CASSQVGAVGSPLHF. The CDR3 coding sequence is TGCGCCAGCAGCCAAGTGGGGGCAGTGGGTTCACCCCTCCACTTT.

This clone was picked up a small number of times. Compared with germline, one end of the junction differs, possibly owing to a read error. V usage is TRBV7-7 and J usage is TRBJ1-1; D perhaps matches TRBD1 (5 bases). The germline V gene encodes CDR1 SSHAT and CDR2 FNYEAQ (reference sequence). The length of the CDR3 is 13 residues. Written as DNA, the CDR3 is TGTGCTAGCAGCTTAGCTCAGGGATCTGAAGCTTTCTTT. This sequence encodes CASSLAQGSEAFF. The full variable domain, rest sourced from reference TRBV7-7 and TRBJ1-1, is GAGVSQSPRYKVTKRGQDVTLRCDPISSHATLYWYQQALGQGPEFLTYFNYEAQPDKSGLPSDRFSAERPEGSISTLTIQRTEQRDSAMYRCASSLAQGSEAFFGQGTRLTVV.

The chain uses TRBV6-5 and TRBJ1-1; D not certain. Trimming shortened V by 5 bases and J by 2 bases, and 12 bases separated the two germline ends. Per germline, CDR1 MNHEY and CDR2 SVGAGI. There are 14 residues in the CDR3. DNA of the CDR3: TGTGCCAGCAGTGACCTCGAGGGAAACACTGAAGCTTTCTTT. The encoded protein is CASSDLEGNTEAFF.

The rearrangement uses TRBV5-6 and TRBJ1-2, with D uncertain. Trimming took off 6 bases at V and 8 bases at J, with 14 bases between the two ends. In germline, CDR1 is SGHDT, CDR2 YYEEEE. This CDR3 is 12 amino acids long. The CDR3 DNA reads TGTGCCAGCACCCCAGGAGGTCGGGGCTACACCTTC. Translated, it gives CASTPGGRGYTF.

CDR3 nucleotides: TGTGCCACCAGCCTGGACAGTTATACGCAGTATTTT. It codes for CATSLDSYTQYF. The chain is built from TRBV15 and TRBJ2-3; a weak D match, TRBD1 (6 bases). There are 12 residues in the CDR3. Looked up from germline, CDR1 is LNHNV and CDR2 is YYDKDF (reference sequence). V was trimmed by 5 bases and J by 7 bases, leaving 10 bases between them.

This clone has just a few counts. The chain is built from TRBV9 and TRBJ2-6; 9 nucleotides agree with TRBD2. The CDR3 consists of 20 residues. V was pared by 0 bases and J by 2 bases, with 12 bases of the junction left unmatched. CDR1 and CDR2 from the germline V gene are SGDLS and YYNGEE. The chain's CDR3 is CASSVGVGAGGQAGANVLTF. As DNA, the CDR3 is TGTGCCAGCAGCGTAGGGGTCGGAGCGGGGGGCCAAGCTGGGGCCAACGTCCTGACTTTC.

Worth noting for this clone: This same CDR3 is encoded by further DNA sequences in the sample. The chain combines TRBV7-8 with TRBJ2-1; TRBD1 aligns across 7 bases. CDR3 size: 14 residues. Germline loops: CDR1 SGHVS, CDR2 FQNEAQ. The J segment lost 2 bases and the V segment lost 4 bases, leaving 2 bases of the junction unmatched. For the CDR3, the DNA is TGTGCCAGCAGCTCCGACAGGGCCTACAATGAGCAGTTCTTC. It codes for CASSSDRAYNEQFF.

The genes are TRBV18 and TRBJ2-7; the match to TRBD1 covers 7 bases. Germline V CDR1 and CDR2: KGHSH, LQKENI. The CDR3 has 14 amino acids. Trimming took 6 bases from V and 3 from J; bases not matched to a gene: 8. The CDR3 reads CASSPIRDSYEQYF. In DNA form, the CDR3 reads TGTGCCAGCTCTCCAATCCGGGACAGCTACGAGCAGTACTTC.

This sequence joins TRBV2 and TRBJ2-1; the match to TRBD2 covers 13 bases. Looked up from germline, CDR1 is SNHLY and CDR2 is FYNNEI. CDR3 size: 13 residues. Germline trimming cut 3 bases from V and 13 bases from J; bases unmatched to any gene: 3. The CDR3 region is CASSDGLAGAQFF. The CDR3 nucleotides read TGTGCCAGCAGTGACGGACTAGCGGGGGCACAGTTCTTC. Supplemented by reference TRBV2 and TRBJ2-1, the full variable domain reads EPEVTQTPSHQVTQMGQEVILRCVPISNHLYFYWYRQILGQKVEFLVSFYNNEISEKSEIFDDQFSVERPDGSNFTLKIRSTKLEDSAMYFCASSDGLAGAQFFGPGTRLTVL.

J is TRBJ1-2 and V is TRBV19, with 11 bases matching TRBD1. The CDR3 consists of 13 residues. V shed 7 bases and J 8 bases; nucleotides not matched to a gene: 6. Germline V gene data show CDR1 as LNHDA and CDR2 as SQIVND (reference sequence). CDR3 region: CASTADRGRGYTF. DNA of the CDR3: TGTGCCAGTACCGCGGACAGGGGGCGCGGCTACACCTTC.

V gene TRBV5-6 combines with J gene TRBJ2-1; D perhaps matches TRBD2 (6 bases). Trimming stripped 3 bases from V and 9 bases from J, with 16 bases between. CDR1 and CDR2 (germline): SGHDT, YYEEEE. The CDR3 is 14 residues long. CDR3 region: CASSSLSSVSEQFF. Here the CDR3 DNA reads TGTGCCAGCAGCTCCCTCTCTAGCGTTAGTGAGCAGTTCTTC.

The chain is built from TRBV6-6 and TRBJ1-2; D gene unclear. This CDR3 spans 12 amino acids. Deletions cut 6 bases from V and 4 bases from J, with 9 bases between. Germline-derived CDR1 and CDR2 are MNHNY and SVGAGI (reference sequence). CDR3 region: CASSQEVYGYTF. The CDR3, as DNA: TGTGCCAGCAGCCAGGAGGTCTATGGCTACACCTTC.

The chain carries TRBV11-2 and TRBJ2-7; 8 positions agree with TRBD1. The J segment lost 6 bases and the V segment lost 5 bases, leaving 9 bases of the junction unmatched. The CDR3 extends over 14 amino acids. Germline lookup yields CDR1 SGHAT and CDR2 FQNNGV. The CDR3 nucleotides are TGTGCCAGCAGCCCGGGGACAGGATACTTCGAGCAGTACTTC. It codes for CASSPGTGYFEQYF.

The genes are TRBV18 and TRBJ2-5, with D possibly TRBD1 on 5 matching bases. The CDR3 runs 14 residues. Trimming took off 2 bases at V and 1 base at J, with 8 bases between the two ends. CDR1 KGHSH and CDR2 LQKENI come from the germline V gene. The CDR3 is CASSPITGQETQYF. For the CDR3, the DNA is TGTGCCAGCTCACCAATTACAGGCCAAGAGACCCAGTACTTC. Combining the CDR3 with reference TRBV18 and TRBJ2-5 gives the whole variable domain NAGVMQNPRHLVRRRGQEARLRCSPMKGHSHVYWYRQLPEEGLKFMVYLQKENIIDESGMPKERFSAEFPKEGPSILRIQQVVRGDSAAYFCASSPITGQETQYFGPGTRLLVL.

The J gene is TRBJ1-5, the V gene TRBV6-1, with D perhaps TRBD1 (6 bases). V was cut by 9 bases and J by 0 bases, with 9 bases left in between. The CDR3 runs 13 residues. Germline lookup yields CDR1 MNHNS and CDR2 SASEGT. The CDR3 DNA is TGTGCCAGGGGGGGGCGTAGCAATCAGCCCCAGCATTTT. This translates into CARGGRSNQPQHF.

This clone showed up just once. The chain links TRBV7-2 to TRBJ2-1; 8 bases match TRBD2. Germline V lookup: CDR1 SGHTA, CDR2 FQGNSA. After removal of 6 bases from V and 6 bases from J, the junction contained 10 bases not matched to a gene. The CDR3 spans 15 residues. The CDR3 protein is CASSSGGASFNEQFF. The DNA for the CDR3 is TGTGCCAGCAGTTCCGGGGGGGCCTCTTTCAATGAGCAGTTCTTC. The variable domain in full, with the rest retrieved from reference TRBV7-2 and TRBJ2-1, is GAGVSQSPSNKVTEKGKDVELRCDPISGHTALYWYRQSLGQGLEFLIYFQGNSAPDKSGLPSDRFSAERTGGSVSTLTIQRTQQEDSAVYLCASSSGGASFNEQFFGPGTRLTVL.

V usage is TRBV6-1 and J usage is TRBJ1-2, with D unclear. The germline V gene has CDR1 MNHNS and CDR2 SASEGT. This CDR3 has 13 residues. V lost 6 bases and J lost 7, with 15 bases in between. The CDR3: CASRGGGRSGYTF. CDR3 nucleotide sequence: TGTGCCAGCAGGGGAGGAGGAAGGTCTGGCTACACCTTC.

The chain uses TRBV18 and TRBJ2-7; 10 positions agree with TRBD2. After removal of 4 bases from V and 4 bases from J, the junction contained 7 bases not matched to a gene. The CDR3 covers 15 residues. Germline values: CDR1 KGHSH, CDR2 LQKENI. CDR3 sequence: CASSLERGGQYEQYF. DNA of the CDR3: TGTGCCAGCTCACTCGAGCGGGGGGGCCAGTACGAGCAGTACTTC.

This rearrangement joins TRBV5-1 to TRBJ1-2, with D perhaps TRBD1 (5 bases). Germline values: CDR1 SGHRS, CDR2 YFSETQ. The CDR3 has 14 residues. Trimming cost V 4 bases and J 4 bases, with 14 bases left between them. CDR3 DNA sequence: TGCGCCAGCAGCGCGGAACAGGTCCGCTATGGCTACACCTTC. It specifies CASSAEQVRYGYTF.

The V gene is TRBV14, the J gene TRBJ2-7, with TRBD2 matching 13 bases. The ends lost 2 bases at V and 2 bases at J; junction bases unmatched: 3. CDR1 is SGHDN, CDR2 FVKESK, per germline. This CDR3 contains 16 residues. The CDR3 region has the DNA TGTGCCAGCAGCCAACCAGGACTAGCGGGGGCCTACGAGCAGTACTTC. The encoded protein is CASSQPGLAGAYEQYF.

The chain is built from TRBV11-1 and TRBJ1-1; D uncertain. Between the trimmed V and J ends, which lost 5 bases and 3 bases, there was a span of 4 bases. CDR3 length equals 11 residues. The germline V gene has CDR1 SGHAT and CDR2 FQDESV (reference sequence). This CDR3 reads CASSRDTEAFF. The CDR3 bases are TGTGCCAGCAGCCGGGACACTGAAGCTTTCTTT.

The chain couples TRBV27 to TRBJ2-7, with 9 bases matching TRBD1. CDR3 length: 14 residues. Germline V gene data show CDR1 as MNHEY and CDR2 as SMNVEV (reference sequence). V was clipped by 5 bases and J by 5 bases; unmatched bases: 7. CDR3 DNA sequence: TGTGCCAGCAGTACAATGGACAGGGGAGACGAGCAGTACTTC. Its translation is CASSTMDRGDEQYF.

The rearrangement links TRBV6-1 to TRBJ2-7, with 8 bases matching TRBD2. Germline V gene sequence: CDR1 MNHNS, CDR2 SASEGT. With 5 bases clipped from V and 4 bases from J, the junction kept 4 bases outside the gene matches. CDR3 length: 13 residues. The CDR3, as DNA: TGTGCCAGCAGTCGGGGGGGCCTTTACGAGCAGTACTTC. Protein product: CASSRGGLYEQYF.